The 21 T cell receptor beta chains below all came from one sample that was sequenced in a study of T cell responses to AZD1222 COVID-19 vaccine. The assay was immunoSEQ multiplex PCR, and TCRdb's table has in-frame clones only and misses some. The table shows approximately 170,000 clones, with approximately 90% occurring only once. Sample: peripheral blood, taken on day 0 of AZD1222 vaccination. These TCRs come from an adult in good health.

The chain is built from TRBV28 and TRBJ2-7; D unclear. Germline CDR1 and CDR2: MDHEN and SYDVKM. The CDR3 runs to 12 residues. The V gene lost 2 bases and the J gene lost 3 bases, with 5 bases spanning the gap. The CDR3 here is CASSLNVYEQYF. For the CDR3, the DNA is TGTGCCAGCAGTTTAAACGTCTACGAGCAGTACTTC.

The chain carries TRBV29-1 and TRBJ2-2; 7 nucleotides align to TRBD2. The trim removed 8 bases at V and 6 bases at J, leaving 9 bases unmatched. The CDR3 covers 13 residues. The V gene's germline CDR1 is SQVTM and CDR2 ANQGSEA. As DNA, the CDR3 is TGCAGCTCTTTAAGCGGGGCGGCCGGGGAGCTGTTTTTT. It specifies CSSLSGAAGELFF.

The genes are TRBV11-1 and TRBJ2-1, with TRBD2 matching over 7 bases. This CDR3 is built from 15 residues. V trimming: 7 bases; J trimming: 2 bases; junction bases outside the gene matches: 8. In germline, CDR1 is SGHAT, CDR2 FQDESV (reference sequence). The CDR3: CASNNKRGPYNEQFF. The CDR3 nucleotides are TGTGCCAGCAACAACAAGCGGGGCCCCTACAATGAGCAGTTCTTC.

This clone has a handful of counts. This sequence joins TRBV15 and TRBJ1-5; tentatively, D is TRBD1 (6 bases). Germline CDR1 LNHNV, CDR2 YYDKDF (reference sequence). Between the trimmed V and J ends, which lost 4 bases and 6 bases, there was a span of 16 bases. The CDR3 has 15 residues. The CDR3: CATSTNREGGQPQHF. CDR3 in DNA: TGTGCCACCAGCACAAACAGGGAAGGGGGTCAGCCCCAGCATTTT.

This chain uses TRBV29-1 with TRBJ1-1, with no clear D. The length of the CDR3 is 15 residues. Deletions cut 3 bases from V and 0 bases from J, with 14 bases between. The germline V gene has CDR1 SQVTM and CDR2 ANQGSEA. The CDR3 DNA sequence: TGCAGCGTTGAGAACCCCGGACCGGTGAACACTGAAGCTTTCTTT. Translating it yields CSVENPGPVNTEAFF.

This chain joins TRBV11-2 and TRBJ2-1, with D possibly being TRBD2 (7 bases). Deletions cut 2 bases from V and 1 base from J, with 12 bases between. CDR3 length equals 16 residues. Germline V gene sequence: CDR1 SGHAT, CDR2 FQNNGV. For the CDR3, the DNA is TGTGCCAGCAGCTTAAGGGGGAGGGGGTCCTACAATGAGCAGTTCTTC. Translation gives CASSLRGRGSYNEQFF.

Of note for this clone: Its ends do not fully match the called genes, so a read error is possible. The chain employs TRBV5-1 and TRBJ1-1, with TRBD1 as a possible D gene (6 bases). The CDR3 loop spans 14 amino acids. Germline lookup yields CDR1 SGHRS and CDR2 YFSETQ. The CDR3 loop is CARSLAGKGGRAFF. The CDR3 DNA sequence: TGCGCCCGCAGCTTGGCCGGGAAGGGGGGTAGAGCTTTCTTT.

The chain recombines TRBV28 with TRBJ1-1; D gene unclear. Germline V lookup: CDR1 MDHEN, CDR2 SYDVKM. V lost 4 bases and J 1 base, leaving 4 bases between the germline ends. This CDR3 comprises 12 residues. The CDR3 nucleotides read TGTGCCAGCAGTTCTAGGAACACTGAAGCTTTCTTT. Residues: CASSSRNTEAFF.

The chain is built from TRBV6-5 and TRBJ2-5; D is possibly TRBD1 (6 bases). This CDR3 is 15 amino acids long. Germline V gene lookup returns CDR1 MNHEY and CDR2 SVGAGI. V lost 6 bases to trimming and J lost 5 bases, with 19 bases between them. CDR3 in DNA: TGTGCCAGCAGCATGTCGCCGACAGGTTGGGAGACCCAGTACTTC. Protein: CASSMSPTGWETQYF.

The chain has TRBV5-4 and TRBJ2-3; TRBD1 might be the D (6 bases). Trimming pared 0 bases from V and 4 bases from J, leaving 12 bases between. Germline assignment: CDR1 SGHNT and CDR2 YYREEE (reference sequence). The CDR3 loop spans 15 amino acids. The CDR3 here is CASSLETGRADTQYF. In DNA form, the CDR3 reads TGTGCCAGCAGCTTGGAAACAGGGCGAGCAGATACGCAGTATTTT. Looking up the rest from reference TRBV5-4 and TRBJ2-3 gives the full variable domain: ETGVTQSPTHLIKTRGQQVTLRCSSQSGHNTVSWYQQALGQGPQFIFQYYREEENGRGNFPPRFSGLQFPNYSSELNVNALELDDSALYLCASSLETGRADTQYFGPGTRLTVL.

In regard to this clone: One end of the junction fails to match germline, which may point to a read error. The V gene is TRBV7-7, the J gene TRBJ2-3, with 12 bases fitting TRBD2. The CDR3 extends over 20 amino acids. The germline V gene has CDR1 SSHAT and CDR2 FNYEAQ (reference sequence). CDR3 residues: CASRPGGASGGAFCTDTQYF. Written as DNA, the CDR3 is TGTGCTAGCAGGCCGGGGGGGGCTAGCGGGGGGGCCTTTTGCACAGATACGCAGTATTTT.

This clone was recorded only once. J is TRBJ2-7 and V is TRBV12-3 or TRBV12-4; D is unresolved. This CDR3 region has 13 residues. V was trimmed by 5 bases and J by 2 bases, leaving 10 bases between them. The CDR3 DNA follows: TGTGCCAGCAGTACCGCCCAGACCTACGAGCAGTACGTC. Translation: CASSTAQTYEQYV.

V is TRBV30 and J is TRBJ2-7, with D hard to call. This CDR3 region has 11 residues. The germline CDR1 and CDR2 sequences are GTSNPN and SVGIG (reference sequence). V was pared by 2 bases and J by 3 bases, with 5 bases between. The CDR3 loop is CAWSWGYEQYF. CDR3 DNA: TGTGCCTGGAGTTGGGGCTACGAGCAGTACTTC.

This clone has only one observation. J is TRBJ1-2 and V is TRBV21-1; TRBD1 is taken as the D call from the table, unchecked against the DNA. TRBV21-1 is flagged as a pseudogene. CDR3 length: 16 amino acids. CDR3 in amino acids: CASSKSRDRAVNGYTF. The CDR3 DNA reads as TGTGCCAGCAGCAAGTCCCGGGACAGGGCGGTCAATGGCTACACCTTC.

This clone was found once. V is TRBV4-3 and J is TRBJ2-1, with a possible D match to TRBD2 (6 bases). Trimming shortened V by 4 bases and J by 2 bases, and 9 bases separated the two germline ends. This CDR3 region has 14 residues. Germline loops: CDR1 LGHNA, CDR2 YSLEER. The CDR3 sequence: CASSLGGTYNEQFF. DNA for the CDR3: TGCGCCAGCAGCCTCGGGGGAACCTACAATGAGCAGTTCTTC.

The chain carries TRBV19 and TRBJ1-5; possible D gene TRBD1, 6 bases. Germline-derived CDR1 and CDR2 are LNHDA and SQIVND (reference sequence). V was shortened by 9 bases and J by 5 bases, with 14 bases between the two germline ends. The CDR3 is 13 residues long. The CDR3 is CASSGGAHQPQHF. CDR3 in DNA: TGTGCCAGCTCGGGGGGGGCACATCAGCCCCAGCATTTT.

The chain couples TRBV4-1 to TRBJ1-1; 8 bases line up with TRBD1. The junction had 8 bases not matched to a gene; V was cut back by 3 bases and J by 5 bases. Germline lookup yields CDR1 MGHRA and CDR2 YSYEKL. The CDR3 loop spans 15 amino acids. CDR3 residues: CASSQPGQGRTEAFF. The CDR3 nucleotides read TGCGCCAGCAGCCAGCCAGGACAGGGTCGGACTGAAGCTTTCTTT.

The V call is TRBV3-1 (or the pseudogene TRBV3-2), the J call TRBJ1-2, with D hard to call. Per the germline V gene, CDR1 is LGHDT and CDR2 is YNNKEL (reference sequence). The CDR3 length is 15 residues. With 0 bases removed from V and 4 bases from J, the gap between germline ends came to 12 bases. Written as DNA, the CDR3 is TGTGCCAGCAGCCAAGAAGGGAGTCCCGGCTATGGCTACACCTTC. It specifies CASSQEGSPGYGYTF.

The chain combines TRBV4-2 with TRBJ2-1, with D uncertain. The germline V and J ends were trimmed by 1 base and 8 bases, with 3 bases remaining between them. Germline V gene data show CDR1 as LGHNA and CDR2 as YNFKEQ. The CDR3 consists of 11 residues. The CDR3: CASSQGDEQFF. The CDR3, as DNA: TGTGCCAGCAGCCAAGGGGATGAGCAGTTCTTC.

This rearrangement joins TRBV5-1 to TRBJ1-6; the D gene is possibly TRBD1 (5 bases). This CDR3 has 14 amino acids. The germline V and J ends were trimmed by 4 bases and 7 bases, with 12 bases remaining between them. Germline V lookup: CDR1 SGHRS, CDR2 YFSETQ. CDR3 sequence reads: CASSPGDANSPLHF. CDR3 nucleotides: TGCGCCAGCAGCCCCGGGGACGCGAATTCACCCCTCCACTTT.

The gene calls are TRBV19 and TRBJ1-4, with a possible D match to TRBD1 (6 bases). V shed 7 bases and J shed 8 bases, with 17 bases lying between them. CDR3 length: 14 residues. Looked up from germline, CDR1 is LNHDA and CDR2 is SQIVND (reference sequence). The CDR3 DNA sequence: TGTGCCAGTACCGGCGGGGGGGCAGGCGAAAAACTGTTTTTT. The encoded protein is CASTGGGAGEKLFF. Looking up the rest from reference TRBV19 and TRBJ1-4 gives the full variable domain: DGGITQSPKYLFRKEGQNVTLSCEQNLNHDAMYWYRQDPGQGLRLIYYSQIVNDFQKGDIAEGYSVSREKKESFPLTVTSAQKNPTAFYLCASTGGGAGEKLFFGSGTQLSVL.